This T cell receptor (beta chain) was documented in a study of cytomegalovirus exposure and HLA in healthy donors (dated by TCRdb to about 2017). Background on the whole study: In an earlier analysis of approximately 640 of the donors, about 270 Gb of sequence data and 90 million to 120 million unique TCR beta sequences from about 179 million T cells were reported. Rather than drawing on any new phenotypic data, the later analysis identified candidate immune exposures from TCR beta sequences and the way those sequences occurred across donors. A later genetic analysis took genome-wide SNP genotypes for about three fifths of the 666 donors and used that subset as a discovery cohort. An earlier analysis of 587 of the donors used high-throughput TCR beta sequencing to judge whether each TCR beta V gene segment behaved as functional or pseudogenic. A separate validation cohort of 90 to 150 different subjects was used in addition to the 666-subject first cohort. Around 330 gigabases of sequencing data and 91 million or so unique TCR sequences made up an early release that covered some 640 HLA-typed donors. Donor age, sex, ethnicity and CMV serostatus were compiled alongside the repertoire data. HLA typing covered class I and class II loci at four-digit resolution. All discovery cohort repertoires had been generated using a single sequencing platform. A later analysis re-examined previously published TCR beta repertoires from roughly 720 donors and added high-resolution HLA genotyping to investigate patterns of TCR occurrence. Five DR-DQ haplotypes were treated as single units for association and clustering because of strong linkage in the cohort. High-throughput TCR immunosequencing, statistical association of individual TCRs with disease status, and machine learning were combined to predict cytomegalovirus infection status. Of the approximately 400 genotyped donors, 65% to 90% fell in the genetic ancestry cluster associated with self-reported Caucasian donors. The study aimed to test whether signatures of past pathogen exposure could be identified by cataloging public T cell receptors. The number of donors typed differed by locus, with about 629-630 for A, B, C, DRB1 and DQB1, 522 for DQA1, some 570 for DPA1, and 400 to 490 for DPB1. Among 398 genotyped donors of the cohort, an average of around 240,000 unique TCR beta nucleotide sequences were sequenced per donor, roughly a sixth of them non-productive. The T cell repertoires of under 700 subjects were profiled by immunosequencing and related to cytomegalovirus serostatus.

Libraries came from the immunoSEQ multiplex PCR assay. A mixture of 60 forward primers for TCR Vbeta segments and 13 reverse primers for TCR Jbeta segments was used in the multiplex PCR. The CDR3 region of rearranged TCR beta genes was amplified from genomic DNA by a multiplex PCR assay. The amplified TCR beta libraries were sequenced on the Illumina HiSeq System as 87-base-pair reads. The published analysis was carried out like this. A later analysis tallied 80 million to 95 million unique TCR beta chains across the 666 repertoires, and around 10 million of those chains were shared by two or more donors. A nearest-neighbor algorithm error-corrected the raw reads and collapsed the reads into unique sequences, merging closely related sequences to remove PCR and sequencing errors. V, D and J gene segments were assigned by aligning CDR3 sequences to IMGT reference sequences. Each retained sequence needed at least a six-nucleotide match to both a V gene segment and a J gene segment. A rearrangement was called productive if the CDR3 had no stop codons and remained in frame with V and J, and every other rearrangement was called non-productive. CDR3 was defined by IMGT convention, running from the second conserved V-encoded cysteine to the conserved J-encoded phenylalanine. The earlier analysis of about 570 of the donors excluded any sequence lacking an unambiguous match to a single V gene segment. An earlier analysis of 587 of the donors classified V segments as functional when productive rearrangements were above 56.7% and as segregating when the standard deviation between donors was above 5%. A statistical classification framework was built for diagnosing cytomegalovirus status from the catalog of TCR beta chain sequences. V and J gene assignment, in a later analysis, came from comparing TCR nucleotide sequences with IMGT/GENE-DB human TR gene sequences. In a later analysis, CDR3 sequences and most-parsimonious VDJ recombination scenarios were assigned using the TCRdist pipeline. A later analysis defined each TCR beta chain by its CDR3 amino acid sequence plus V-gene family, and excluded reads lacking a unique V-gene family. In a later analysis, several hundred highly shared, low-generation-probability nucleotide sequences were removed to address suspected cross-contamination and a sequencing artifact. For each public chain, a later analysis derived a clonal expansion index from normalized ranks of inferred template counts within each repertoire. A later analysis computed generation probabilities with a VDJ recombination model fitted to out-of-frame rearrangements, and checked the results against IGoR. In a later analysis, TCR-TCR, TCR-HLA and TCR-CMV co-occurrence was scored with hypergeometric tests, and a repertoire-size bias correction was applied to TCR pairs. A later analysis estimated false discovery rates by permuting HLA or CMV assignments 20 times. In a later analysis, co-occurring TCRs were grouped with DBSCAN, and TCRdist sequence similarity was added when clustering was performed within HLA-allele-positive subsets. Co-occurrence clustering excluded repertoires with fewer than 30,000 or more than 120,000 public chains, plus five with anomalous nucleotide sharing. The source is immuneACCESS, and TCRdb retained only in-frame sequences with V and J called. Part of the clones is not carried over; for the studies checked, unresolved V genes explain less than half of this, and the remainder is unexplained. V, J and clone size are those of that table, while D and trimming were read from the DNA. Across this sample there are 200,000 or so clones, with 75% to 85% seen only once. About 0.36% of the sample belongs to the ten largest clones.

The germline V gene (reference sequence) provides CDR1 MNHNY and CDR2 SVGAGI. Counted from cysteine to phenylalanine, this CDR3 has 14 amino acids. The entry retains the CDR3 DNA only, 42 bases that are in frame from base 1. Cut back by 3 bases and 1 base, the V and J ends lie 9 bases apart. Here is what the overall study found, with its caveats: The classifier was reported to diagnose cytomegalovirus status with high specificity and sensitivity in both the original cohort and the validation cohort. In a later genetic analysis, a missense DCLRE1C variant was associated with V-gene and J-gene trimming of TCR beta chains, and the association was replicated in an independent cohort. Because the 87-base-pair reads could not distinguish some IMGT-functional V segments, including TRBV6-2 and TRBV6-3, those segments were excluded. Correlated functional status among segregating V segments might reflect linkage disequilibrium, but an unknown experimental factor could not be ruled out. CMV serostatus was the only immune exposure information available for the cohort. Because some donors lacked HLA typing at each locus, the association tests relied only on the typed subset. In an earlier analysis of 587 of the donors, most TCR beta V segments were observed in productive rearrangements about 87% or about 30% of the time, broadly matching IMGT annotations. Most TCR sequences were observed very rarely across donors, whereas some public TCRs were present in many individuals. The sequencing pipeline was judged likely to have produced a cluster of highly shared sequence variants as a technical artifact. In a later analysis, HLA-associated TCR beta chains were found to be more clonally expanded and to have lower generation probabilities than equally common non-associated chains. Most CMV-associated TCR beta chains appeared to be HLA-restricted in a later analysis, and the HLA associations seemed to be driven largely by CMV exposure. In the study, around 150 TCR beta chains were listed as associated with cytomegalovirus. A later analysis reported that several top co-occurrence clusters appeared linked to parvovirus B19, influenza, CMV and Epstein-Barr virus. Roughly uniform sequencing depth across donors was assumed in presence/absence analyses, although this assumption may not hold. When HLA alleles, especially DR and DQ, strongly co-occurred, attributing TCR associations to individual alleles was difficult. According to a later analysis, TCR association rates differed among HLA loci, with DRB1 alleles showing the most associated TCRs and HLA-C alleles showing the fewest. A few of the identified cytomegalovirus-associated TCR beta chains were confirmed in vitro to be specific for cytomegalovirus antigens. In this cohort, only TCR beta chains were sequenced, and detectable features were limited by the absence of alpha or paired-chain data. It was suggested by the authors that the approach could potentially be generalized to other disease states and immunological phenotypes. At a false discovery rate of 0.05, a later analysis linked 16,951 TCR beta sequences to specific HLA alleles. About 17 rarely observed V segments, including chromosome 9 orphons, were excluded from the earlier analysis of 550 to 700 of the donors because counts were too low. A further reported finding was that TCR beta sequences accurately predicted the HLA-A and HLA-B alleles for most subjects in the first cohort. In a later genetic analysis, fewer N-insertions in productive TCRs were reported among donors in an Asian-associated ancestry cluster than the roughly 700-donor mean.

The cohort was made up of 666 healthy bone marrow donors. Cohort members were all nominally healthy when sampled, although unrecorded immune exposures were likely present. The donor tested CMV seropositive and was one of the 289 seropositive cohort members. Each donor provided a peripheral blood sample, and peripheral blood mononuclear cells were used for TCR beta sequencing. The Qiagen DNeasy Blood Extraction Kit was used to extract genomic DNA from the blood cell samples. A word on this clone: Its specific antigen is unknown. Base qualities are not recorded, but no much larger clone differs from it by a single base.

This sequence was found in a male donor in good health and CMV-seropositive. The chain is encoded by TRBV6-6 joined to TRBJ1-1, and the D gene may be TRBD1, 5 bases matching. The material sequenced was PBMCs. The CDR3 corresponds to CASSYRQGNTEAFF. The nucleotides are TGTGCCAGCAGTTATAGGCAGGGGAACACTGAAGCTTTCTTT.